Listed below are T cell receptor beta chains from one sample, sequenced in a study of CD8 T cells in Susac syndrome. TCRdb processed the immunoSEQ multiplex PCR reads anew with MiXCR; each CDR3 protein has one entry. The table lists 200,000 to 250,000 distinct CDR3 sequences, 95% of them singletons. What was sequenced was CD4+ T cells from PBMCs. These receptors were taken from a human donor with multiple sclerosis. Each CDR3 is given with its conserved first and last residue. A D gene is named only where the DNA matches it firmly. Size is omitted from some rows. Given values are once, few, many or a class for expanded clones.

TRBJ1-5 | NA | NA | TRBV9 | TGTGCCAGCAGCGAGGGATGGGGCGGAGGGGGTCAGCCCCAGCATTTT | CASSEGWGGGGQPQHF
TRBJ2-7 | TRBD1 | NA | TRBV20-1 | TGCAGTGCTAGGAGACAGGGAATCTTCTACGAGCAGTACTTC | CSARRQGIFYEQYF
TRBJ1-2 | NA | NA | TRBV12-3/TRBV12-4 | TGTGCCAGCAGTCCTCCCCAACTGCGAGGCTACACCTTC | CASSPPQLRGYTF
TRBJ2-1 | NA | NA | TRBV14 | TGTGCCAGCAGCCAAGTAAGGGGTTCAGCAGAGCAGTTCTTC | CASSQVRGSAEQFF
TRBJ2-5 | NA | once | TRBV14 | TGTGCCAGCAGCCAATACAGGGTGGAGACCCAGTACTTC | CASSQYRVETQYF
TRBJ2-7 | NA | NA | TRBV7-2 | TGTGCCAGCAGCTTACAGGGTGGTAGCTCCTACGAGCAGTACTTC | CASSLQGGSSYEQYF
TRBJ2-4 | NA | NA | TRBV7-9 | TGTGCCAGCAGCCGGGACGTCGCCCAAATAGCCAAAAACATTCAGTACTTC | CASSRDVAQIAKNIQYF
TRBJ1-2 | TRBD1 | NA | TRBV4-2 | TGTGCCAGCAGCCAAGATCGAACAGGGGATGGCTACACCTTC | CASSQDRTGDGYTF
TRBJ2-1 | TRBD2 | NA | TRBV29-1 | TGCAGCGTTGTTTGGGTTAGCGGGAGGGGTGAGCAGTTCTTC | CSVVWVSGRGEQFF
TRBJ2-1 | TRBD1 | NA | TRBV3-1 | TGTGCCAGCAGCCAAGCCTGGACAGGGGCTTCTGAGCAGTTCTTC | CASSQAWTGASEQFF
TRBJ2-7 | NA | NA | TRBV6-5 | TGTGCCAGCGCCGAGGGGTTTTTCTCCTACGAGCAGTACTTC | CASAEGFFSYEQYF
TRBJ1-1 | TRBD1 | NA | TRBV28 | TGTGCCAGCGGATATGGACAGGGGGCTGGTGAAGCTTTCTTT | CASGYGQGAGEAFF
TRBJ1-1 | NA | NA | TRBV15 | TGTGCCACCAGCAGAGATCTACAGGTTGAAGCTTTCTTT | CATSRDLQVEAFF
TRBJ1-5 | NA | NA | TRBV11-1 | TGTGCCAGCAGCTTAAGCAGTACCAATCAGCCCCAGCATTTT | CASSLSSTNQPQHF
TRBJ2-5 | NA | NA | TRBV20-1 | TGCAGTGCTAGACAAGTAGCGGAGACCCAGTACTTC | CSARQVAETQYF
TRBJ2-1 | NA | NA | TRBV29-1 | TGCAGCGTGAGAGGGGTACATGAGCAGTTCTTC | CSVRGVHEQFF
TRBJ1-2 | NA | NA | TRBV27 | TGTGCCAGCAGCTCAACCCTCACGTCCTATGGCTACACCTTC | CASSSTLTSYGYTF
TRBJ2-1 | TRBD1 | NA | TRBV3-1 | TGTGCCAGCAGCCCAAACGCCGGGACAGGGGGCGCCTACAATGAGCAGTTCTTC | CASSPNAGTGGAYNEQFF
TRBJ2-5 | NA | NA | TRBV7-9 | TGTGCCAGCAGCTTACAGGAAGAGACCCAGTACTTC | CASSLQEETQYF
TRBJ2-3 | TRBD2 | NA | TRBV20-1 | TGCAGTGCCATGAGGACTAGCGGGGGTACGCAGTATTTT | CSAMRTSGGTQYF
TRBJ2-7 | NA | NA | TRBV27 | TGTGCCAGCAGTTCCCTGGGCCTAGACTTGACCTACGAGCAGTACTTC | CASSSLGLDLTYEQYF
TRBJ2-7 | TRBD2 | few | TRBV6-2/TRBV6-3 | TGTGCCAGCAGCCGGACTAGCGGGACCTACGAGCAGTACTTC | CASSRTSGTYEQYF
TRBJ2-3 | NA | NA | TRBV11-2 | TGTGCCAGCAGCTTAGGGCTCCTCCGGATTCTGAGCACAGATACGCAGTATTTT | CASSLGLLRILSTDTQYF
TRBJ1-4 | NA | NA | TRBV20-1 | TGCAGTGCTAGAGGCCGATATGAAAAACTGTTTTTT | CSARGRYEKLFF
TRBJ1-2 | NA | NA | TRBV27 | TGTGCCAGCAGTTCCAGGAAAGGAAACTATGGCTACACCTTC | CASSSRKGNYGYTF
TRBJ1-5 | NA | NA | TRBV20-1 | TGCAGTGCTAGAACCCCCACAGGGCAGGCGGTGGCCGGGGGCAATCAGCCCCAGCATTTT | CSARTPTGQAVAGGNQPQHF
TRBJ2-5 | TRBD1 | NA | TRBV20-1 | TGCAGTGCTCGGGACAGGTTGCGAGAGACCCAGTACTTC | CSARDRLRETQYF
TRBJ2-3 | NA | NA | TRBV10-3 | TGTGCCATCAGTCCTTCAGGGCGGCAACGCACAGATACGCAGTATTTT | CAISPSGRQRTDTQYF
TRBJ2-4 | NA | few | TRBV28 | TGTGCCAGCAGGAGGGAAAACATTCAGTACTTC | CASRRENIQYF
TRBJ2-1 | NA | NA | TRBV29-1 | TGCAGCGTTGAACAGGGACGCAATGAGCAGTTCTTC | CSVEQGRNEQFF
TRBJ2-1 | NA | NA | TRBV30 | TGTGCCTGGAGGGACACCTACAATGAGCAGTTCTTC | CAWRDTYNEQFF
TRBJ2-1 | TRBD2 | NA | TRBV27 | TGTGCCAGCAGTTTAGCCCGGACTAGCGTGTTTTATGAGCAGTTCTTC | CASSLARTSVFYEQFF
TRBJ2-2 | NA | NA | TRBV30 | TGTGCCTGGAGTCGAAAGGTGTCCGGGGAGCTGTTTTTT | CAWSRKVSGELFF